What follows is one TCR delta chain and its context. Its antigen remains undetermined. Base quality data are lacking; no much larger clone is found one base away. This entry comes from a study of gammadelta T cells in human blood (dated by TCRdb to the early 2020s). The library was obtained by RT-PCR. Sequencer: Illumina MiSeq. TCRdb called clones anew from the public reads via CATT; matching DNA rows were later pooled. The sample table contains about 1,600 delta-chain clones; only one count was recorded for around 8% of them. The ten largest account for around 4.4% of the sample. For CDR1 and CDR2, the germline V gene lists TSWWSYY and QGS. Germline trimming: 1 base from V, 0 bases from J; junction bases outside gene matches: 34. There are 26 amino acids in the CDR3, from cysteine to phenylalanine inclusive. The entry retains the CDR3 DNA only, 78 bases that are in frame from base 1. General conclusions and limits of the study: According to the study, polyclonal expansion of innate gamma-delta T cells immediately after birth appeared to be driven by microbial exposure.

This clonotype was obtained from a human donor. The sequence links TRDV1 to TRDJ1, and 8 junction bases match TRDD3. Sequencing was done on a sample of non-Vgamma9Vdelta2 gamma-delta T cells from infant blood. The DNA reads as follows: TGTGCTCTTGGGGAACCAGAATTACCCCTGGTTCCTAATCCCCCTTACTGGGGGGTGTACACCGATAAACTCATCTTT. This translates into CALGEPELPLVPNPPYWGVYTDKLIF.